One sample yielded the 13 T cell receptor beta chains listed below, sequenced in a study of metastatic and nonmetastatic thyroid tumors (dated by TCRdb to the early 2020s). Library construction relied on PCR. Reads for this sample came from an Illumina HiSeq 4000. TCRdb applied fastp at Q25 and MiXCR to the public reads, then kept only in-frame beta chains. The sample contains 100,000 or so clones, about 15% of them found a single time. The biggest ten clones account for 3.6% of the sample. No patient had received any treatment before thyroid surgery. Material: blood. The receptors shown here come from a female donor with papillary thyroid cancer or a benign thyroid nodule (not recorded which). Some clones in this sample may be carry-over from other donors' samples.

Many counts were recorded for this clone. The chain couples TRBV4-1 to TRBJ1-5; a possible D gene is TRBD1 (5 bases). This CDR3 has 14 amino acids. Trimming cost V 4 bases and J 4 bases, with 11 bases left between them. Germline loops: CDR1 MGHRA, CDR2 YSYEKL. CDR3 DNA sequence: TGCGCCAGCAGCCCATCGGGGGGGAATCAGCCCCAGCATTTT. Translated, it gives CASSPSGGNQPQHF.

Comments on this clone: A much larger clone lies one base from this, so it may be a read error. In DNA form, the CDR3 reads TGTGCCAGCAGCGTAGGGCCACAGTGTCAGGGCACCATATATTTT. Translated, it gives CASSVGPQCQGTIYF. J is TRBJ1-3 and V is TRBV9; D possibly corresponds to TRBD1 (5 bases). V shed 0 bases and J shed 9 bases, with 16 bases lying between them. The CDR3 sequence is 15 residues long. The germline CDR1 and CDR2 sequences are SGDLS and YYNGEE.

This clone was picked up many times. The rearrangement links TRBV28 to TRBJ2-2, with D perhaps matching TRBD1 (6 bases). Between the trimmed V and J ends, which lost 6 bases and 4 bases, there was a span of 15 bases. Germline values: CDR1 MDHEN, CDR2 SYDVKM. The CDR3 is 15 residues long. In DNA, the CDR3 is TGTGCCAGCAGCTGGGCTACAGGGAGCACCGGGGAGCTGTTTTTT. It specifies CASSWATGSTGELFF.

At least ten counts were recorded for this clone. J is TRBJ2-1 and V is TRBV9; TRBD2 might be the D (6 bases). The V gene lost 0 bases and the J gene lost 0 bases, with 10 bases spanning the gap. The CDR3 runs 16 residues. CDR1 is SGDLS and CDR2 is YYNGEE in the germline V gene. CDR3: CASSVELGGSYNEQFF. The CDR3 region has the DNA TGTGCCAGCAGCGTAGAGCTGGGGGGCTCCTACAATGAGCAGTTCTTC.

This clone was picked up many times. The chain has TRBV5-6 and TRBJ1-2, with TRBD1 matching 8 bases. CDR3 size: 13 residues. Germline V CDR1 and CDR2: SGHDT, YYEEEE. V gave up 3 bases and J gave up 8 bases; unmatched junction bases: 6. The CDR3 sequence: CASSSLQGGGYTF. CDR3 DNA sequence: TGTGCCAGCAGCTCCTTACAGGGGGGAGGCTACACCTTC.

This clone was seen many times. The chain recombines TRBV3-1 with TRBJ2-3; D may be TRBD2 (6 bases). Germline V gene sequence: CDR1 LGHDT, CDR2 YNNKEL (reference sequence). Trimming removed 3 bases at V and 0 bases at J, with 7 bases between. The CDR3 contains 14 residues. The CDR3 region has the DNA TGTGCCAGCAGCCAGGGACTGAGCACAGATACGCAGTATTTT. Its protein product is CASSQGLSTDTQYF.

There are many counts of this clone. One end of the junction varies from germline; a read error may be responsible. Other nucleotide sequences in the sample specify the same CDR3. The J gene is TRBJ1-2, the V gene TRBV29-1, with D uncertain. CDR3 length: 8 amino acids. Germline lookup yields CDR1 SQVTM and CDR2 ANQGSEA. The CDR3 nucleotides are TGCAGCGTTGCTGGTGGGGACTTC. It is translated as CSVAGGDF.

In its sample, this clone was seen many times. In the same sample, other DNA sequences code for this CDR3. The V gene is TRBV5-4, the J gene TRBJ2-2; D ambiguous. V lost 0 bases to trimming and J lost 7 bases, with 4 bases between them. CDR3 length: 12 residues. Germline CDR1 reads SGHNT; CDR2 reads YYREEE (reference sequence). The CDR3 spells CASSLDSGELFF. In nucleotides, the CDR3 is TGTGCCAGCAGCTTGGACAGCGGGGAGCTGTTTTTT.

This clone was seen a few times. The rearrangement joins TRBV6-2 or TRBV6-3 to TRBJ2-7; the D gene is possibly TRBD2 (6 bases). Germline CDR1 and CDR2: MNHEY and SVGEGT. The CDR3 spans 14 residues. Between the trimmed V and J ends, which lost 4 bases and 0 bases, there was a span of 10 bases. CDR3 residues: CASSFGLTSYEQYF. Written as DNA, the CDR3 is TGTGCCAGCAGTTTCGGACTAACCTCCTACGAGCAGTACTTC.

This rearrangement joins TRBV20-1 to TRBJ1-3; 7 positions agree with TRBD1. The CDR3 runs 18 residues. Germline assignment: CDR1 DFQATT and CDR2 SNEGSKA (reference sequence). With V trimmed by 6 bases and J by 7 bases, 24 bases remained unmatched. The CDR3 protein is CSALPLYRGPRECNTIYF. The CDR3, as DNA: TGCAGTGCACTTCCTTTGTACAGGGGCCCGCGAGAATGCAACACCATATATTTT.

This clone was counted ten times or more. CDR3 sequence reads: CASSHDRDPDTQYF. The CDR3 coding sequence is TGTGCCAGCAGCCATGACAGGGATCCAGATACGCAGTATTTT. The rearrangement joins TRBV6-4 to TRBJ2-3; 7 nucleotides align to TRBD1. CDR1 is MRHNA, CDR2 SNTAGT, per germline. The CDR3 spans 14 residues. Unmatched junction bases numbered 7, after V lost 6 bases and J lost 4 bases.

In this sample, this clone turned up many times. Its ends do not fully match the called genes, so a read error is possible. The chain joins TRBV28 to TRBJ2-7; D is unclear. CDR3 length: 11 residues. Germline CDR1 reads MDHEN; CDR2 reads SYDVKM. The CDR3 loop reads CASSTSFEQYF. DNA for the CDR3: TGTGCCAGCAGCACCTCCTTCGAGCAGTACTTC. Looking up the rest from reference TRBV28 and TRBJ2-7 gives the full variable domain: DVKVTQSSRYLVKRTGEKVFLECVQDMDHENMFWYRQDPGLGLRLIYFSYDVKMKEKGDIPEGYSVSREKKERFSLILESASTNQTSMYLCASSTSFEQYFGPGTRLTVT.

The V and J genes are TRBV20-1 and TRBJ1-6, with 9 positions matching TRBD1. Looked up from germline, CDR1 is DFQATT and CDR2 is SNEGSKA (reference sequence). J gave up 9 bases and V 4 bases, and 16 bases lay outside the gene matches. The CDR3 is 17 amino acids. The CDR3 DNA follows: TGCAGTGCTATAGACAGGGGGACCCGACCCTTTGCTTCACCCCTCCACTTT. The encoded protein is CSAIDRGTRPFASPLHF.